These 26 T cell receptor beta chains were sequenced from one sample in a study of memory CD4+ T cells and cytomegalovirus serostatus. Single viable CD3+CD4+CD8-CD45RO+ cells were sorted as the memory CD4+ T cells. The data were produced by immunoSEQ multiplex PCR, yet TCRdb's version contains in-frame clones alone and is incomplete. The sample lists around 50,000 clones, about three quarters occurring once. Sequencing used memory CD4+ T cells from blood. These receptors all come from an adult in good health and CMV-seronegative.

The rearrangement links TRBV21-1 to TRBJ2-3; the D call TRBD2 from the table was never checked on the DNA. TRBV21-1 is noted as a pseudogene. The CDR3 runs 17 residues. CDR3 in DNA: TGTGCCAGCAGCAAAGGGGGAGGGGCTAGCGACACAGATACGCAGTATTTT. This gives the protein CASSKGGGASDTDTQYF.

The chain has TRBV20-1 and TRBJ2-7, with a weak D call TRBD2 (5 bases). Germline lookup yields CDR1 DFQATT and CDR2 SNEGSKA (reference sequence). This CDR3 has 11 residues. Trimming removed 8 bases from V and 3 bases from J, with 11 bases in between. CDR3 coding DNA: TGCAGTACCCCGGGGATCTACGAGCAGTACTTC. Its protein is CSTPGIYEQYF.

The chain recombines TRBV7-9 with TRBJ1-1, with unresolved D. V was clipped by 2 bases and J by 1 base, with 8 bases between them. CDR3 length: 14 residues. Germline V gene lookup returns CDR1 SEHNR and CDR2 FQNEAQ (reference sequence). CDR3 protein: CASSLLQENTEAFF. The CDR3 nucleotides read TGTGCCAGCAGCTTATTGCAGGAGAACACTGAAGCTTTCTTT.

The chain uses TRBV2 and TRBJ1-1; D ambiguous. The germline V and J ends were trimmed by 2 bases and 0 bases, with 7 bases remaining between them. Per germline, CDR1 SNHLY and CDR2 FYNNEI. The CDR3 loop spans 14 amino acids. This chain's CDR3 is CASSESRVNTEAFF. The CDR3 coding sequence is TGTGCCAGCAGTGAATCCAGAGTGAACACTGAAGCTTTCTTT.

The rearrangement joins TRBV7-3 to TRBJ2-3; TRBD2 matches at 11 bases. The CDR3 consists of 15 residues. Germline lookup yields CDR1 SGHTA and CDR2 FQGTGA. V trimming: 1 base; J trimming: 6 bases; junction bases outside the gene matches: 3. This CDR3 reads CASSLRGLAADTQYF. In nucleotides, the CDR3 is TGTGCCAGCAGCTTAAGGGGACTAGCGGCCGATACGCAGTATTTT.

This rearrangement joins TRBV4-2 to TRBJ2-2, with D hard to call. CDR3 length equals 12 residues. Germline CDR1 and CDR2: LGHNA and YNFKEQ. Deletions cut 3 bases from V and 5 bases from J, with 4 bases between. CDR3 in DNA: TGTGCCAGCAGCCATCGGACCGGGGAGCTGTTTTTT. This sequence encodes CASSHRTGELFF.

This clone was seen more than once but under ten times. The chain employs TRBV7-2 and TRBJ2-1, with 8 bases aligning to TRBD2. The J segment lost 2 bases and the V segment lost 5 bases, leaving 8 bases of the junction unmatched. The CDR3 runs 16 residues. Germline CDR1 and CDR2: SGHTA and FQGNSA. The CDR3 protein is CASSPRGSGTYNEQFF. The CDR3 DNA sequence: TGTGCCAGCAGCCCCCGGGGTAGCGGGACCTACAATGAGCAGTTCTTC.

This chain links TRBV6-1 with TRBJ2-7, with a possible D match to TRBD2 (6 bases). V lost 2 bases and J 1 base, leaving 15 bases between the germline ends. Germline V gives CDR1 MNHNS, CDR2 SASEGT. The CDR3 runs to 16 residues. CDR3 protein: CASSERQGTFSYEQYF. Here the CDR3 DNA reads TGTGCCAGCAGTGAACGTCAAGGGACTTTTTCCTACGAGCAGTACTTC.

The rearrangement joins TRBV27 to TRBJ1-6; no clear D gene. There are 16 residues in the CDR3. CDR1 MNHEY and CDR2 SMNVEV come from the germline V gene (reference sequence). Trimming stripped 5 bases from V and 6 bases from J, with 17 bases between. CDR3: CASSRSGRVANSPLHF. The CDR3 DNA is TGTGCCAGCAGTCGATCGGGGAGGGTGGCTAATTCACCCCTCCACTTT.

This clone was recorded a few times. V gene TRBV15 combines with J gene TRBJ2-3; D may be TRBD1 or TRBD2 (5 bases each). The CDR3 totals 16 residues. Trimming pared 2 bases from V and 2 bases from J, leaving 14 bases between. Germline loops: CDR1 LNHNV, CDR2 YYDKDF (reference sequence). The CDR3 bases are TGTGCCACCAGCAGAAGGGACGGCGACTCCACAGATACGCAGTATTTT. It encodes CATSRRDGDSTDTQYF.

This chain links TRBV28 with TRBJ1-5; 7 bases align to TRBD1. Germline assignment: CDR1 MDHEN and CDR2 SYDVKM. Germline trimming cut 4 bases from V and 3 bases from J; bases unmatched to any gene: 6. The CDR3 consists of 15 residues. CDR3 in amino acids: CASSSRDRDNQPQHF. CDR3 DNA: TGTGCCAGCAGTTCCCGGGACAGAGACAATCAGCCCCAGCATTTT. The full variable domain, with the rest looked up from reference TRBV28 and TRBJ1-5, is DVKVTQSSRYLVKRTGEKVFLECVQDMDHENMFWYRQDPGLGLRLIYFSYDVKMKEKGDIPEGYSVSREKKERFSLILESASTNQTSMYLCASSSRDRDNQPQHFGDGTRLSIL.

V usage is TRBV4-1 and J usage is TRBJ1-3; D is ambiguous. The V and J ends lost 0 bases and 4 bases respectively, with 7 bases between them. Germline V gene lookup returns CDR1 MGHRA and CDR2 YSYEKL. The CDR3 sequence is 14 residues long. The CDR3, as DNA: TGCGCCAGCAGCCAAGAGAACAGAGGAAACACCATATATTTT. Protein sequence: CASSQENRGNTIYF.

The genes are TRBV11-1 and TRBJ2-6, with D perhaps matching TRBD2 (6 bases). CDR1 SGHAT and CDR2 FQDESV come from the germline V gene (reference sequence). V was trimmed by 7 bases and J by 0 bases, leaving 10 bases between them. The CDR3 spans 15 residues. The CDR3 spells CASISGISGANVLTF. The DNA for the CDR3 is TGTGCCAGCATTAGCGGTATCTCTGGGGCCAACGTCCTGACTTTC.

This chain uses TRBV28 with TRBJ2-1; 11 bases line up with TRBD2. Germline CDR1 is MDHEN and CDR2 is SYDVKM. J lost 2 bases, V lost 4 bases, and 7 bases had no gene match. CDR3 length equals 17 residues. The CDR3 DNA is TGTGCCAGCAGTTCTACTAGCGGGAGACTGGCCTACAATGAGCAGTTCTTC. It encodes CASSSTSGRLAYNEQFF.

Remarks on this clone: Because the CDR3 is missing its conserved closing phenylalanine or tryptophan, this is likely a read error. This chain uses TRBV14 with TRBJ2-7; no definite D call. This CDR3 contains 14 residues. Germline assignment: CDR1 SGHDN and CDR2 FVKESK. The V end lost 2 bases, the J end lost 4 bases, and 12 bases lay between the germline ends. CDR3 residues: CASSQLYRIYEQYL. CDR3 sequence (DNA): TGTGCCAGCAGCCAACTTTATAGAATTTACGAGCAGTACCTC.

This chain connects TRBV4-2 to TRBJ2-1; the match to TRBD2 covers 7 bases. V dropped 3 bases and J dropped 3; count of bases not matched to a gene: 11. CDR1 is LGHNA and CDR2 is YNFKEQ in the germline V gene. CDR3 length equals 17 residues. The CDR3 bases are TGTGCCAGCAGCCAGGAAATAAGCGGGACGGTCTACAATGAGCAGTTCTTC. The encoded protein is CASSQEISGTVYNEQFF.

The CDR3 sequence: CASSFYPGAYEQYF. Written as DNA, the CDR3 is TGTGCCAGCAGCTTCTATCCCGGGGCCTACGAGCAGTACTTC. The V gene is TRBV7-8, the J gene TRBJ2-7, with D possibly TRBD2 on 5 matching bases. The germline CDR1 and CDR2 sequences are SGHVS and FQNEAQ. Trimming cost V 3 bases and J 2 bases, with 11 bases left between them. This CDR3 is built from 14 residues.

The V call is TRBV2, the J call TRBJ2-4; D might be TRBD2 (5 bases). The CDR3 length is 12 residues. Germline V gene lookup returns CDR1 SNHLY and CDR2 FYNNEI. V lost 10 bases to trimming and J lost 2 bases, with 9 bases between them. Here the CDR3 reads CATGETKNIQYF. Written as DNA, the CDR3 is TGTGCCACCGGGGAAACCAAAAACATTCAGTACTTC.

The chain recombines TRBV5-8 with TRBJ2-1; D is unclear. Deletions cut 1 base from V and 10 bases from J, with 6 bases between. The germline CDR1 and CDR2 sequences are SGHTS and YDEGEE. The CDR3 runs to 11 residues. In DNA, the CDR3 is TGTGCCAGCAGCTTGAGATACGAGCAGTTCTTC. Translation gives CASSLRYEQFF.

This clone was seen more than once but under ten times. The chain joins TRBV2 to TRBJ1-3; 8 nucleotides match TRBD1. There are 17 residues in the CDR3. V was clipped by 4 bases and J by 0 bases; unmatched bases: 8. Germline CDR1 is SNHLY and CDR2 is FYNNEI. In nucleotides, the CDR3 is TGTGCCAGCAGTGGGCGGACAGGGAGCCTCTCTGGAAACACCATATATTTT. It is translated as CASSGRTGSLSGNTIYF.

The rearrangement links TRBV7-3 to TRBJ1-1; a possible D gene is TRBD1 (6 bases). V lost 4 bases, J lost 4 bases, and 16 bases lay in between. This CDR3 has 15 residues. Germline CDR1 reads SGHTA; CDR2 reads FQGTGA. The CDR3 DNA is TGTGCCAGCAGCTCGCAGGGATGGGGGGCCACTGAAGCTTTCTTT. The encoded protein is CASSSQGWGATEAFF.

The chain joins TRBV5-1 to TRBJ2-5, with TRBD1 identical over 7 bases. Germline lookup yields CDR1 SGHRS and CDR2 YFSETQ. Losses at the gene ends were 0 bases for V and 1 base for J; bases not matched to a gene: 3. CDR3 length: 15 residues. Here the CDR3 reads CASSLVGTVQETQYF. The CDR3 DNA reads as TGCGCCAGCAGCTTGGTCGGGACAGTCCAAGAGACCCAGTACTTC.

This chain links TRBV27 with TRBJ2-7; 10 bases are a match to TRBD1. CDR3 size: 16 residues. Germline CDR1 and CDR2: MNHEY and SMNVEV (reference sequence). Trimming at V came to 4 bases and at J to 3 bases, leaving 9 bases not matched to a gene. CDR3 in amino acids: CASSSAGTGVLYEQYF. The CDR3 DNA follows: TGTGCCAGCAGTTCCGCCGGGACAGGGGTACTCTACGAGCAGTACTTC.

The chain has TRBV7-8 and TRBJ1-1; D gene unclear. Germline V gene data show CDR1 as SGHVS and CDR2 as FQNEAQ. The V end lost 1 base, the J end lost 4 bases, and 7 bases lay between the germline ends. The CDR3 length is 13 residues. This CDR3 is CASSLVWGTEAFF. CDR3 in DNA: TGTGCCAGCAGCTTAGTCTGGGGCACTGAAGCTTTCTTT.

CDR3 sequence reads: CASSLQTSGGSSYNEQFF. In DNA, the CDR3 is TGTGCCAGCAGCCTACAGACTAGCGGAGGAAGCTCCTACAATGAGCAGTTCTTC. This sequence joins TRBV4-2 and TRBJ2-1; TRBD2 agrees at 9 bases. The CDR3 totals 18 residues. V dropped 4 bases and J dropped 0; count of bases not matched to a gene: 10. CDR1 is LGHNA, CDR2 YNFKEQ, per germline.

This CDR3 reads CATRARQGSNQPQHF. CDR3 DNA: TGTGCCACTCGGGCGAGACAGGGAAGCAATCAGCCCCAGCATTTT. V and J are TRBV28 and TRBJ1-5, with 7 bases matching TRBD1. Trimming took 10 bases from V and 1 from J; bases not matched to a gene: 10. The V gene's germline CDR1 is MDHEN and CDR2 SYDVKM. The CDR3 loop spans 15 amino acids.